These T cell receptor beta chains were read from a single sample in a study of T-cell memory formation after mild COVID-19. Via MiXCR, TCRdb re-called the 5' RACE reads, giving one row per CDR3 protein. The sample has fewer than 600,000 distinct CDR3 sequences; less than 25% are singletons. Input material: PBMCs or a T cell subset sorted from them (not recorded which). The receptors shown here come from an adult woman who had mild COVID-19 (a few samples of this study predate the infection). Cell type and time point are not known. CDR3s include the opening cysteine and the closing phenylalanine or tryptophan. The D gene is left open where the match is weak. Clone size is stated in some rows and not others, as once, few, many or a class when expanded.

D gene	clone size	V gene	J gene	CDR3 DNA	CDR3 protein
NA	few	TRBV6-5	TRBJ2-2	TGTGCCAGCTGGCGGCTCAACGGGGAGCTGTTTTTT	CASWRLNGELFF
NA	few	TRBV12-3/TRBV12-4	TRBJ1-2	TGTGCCAGCAGCCTCAGGGGACGGGATGGTGGCTACACCTTC	CASSLRGRDGGYTF
NA	few	TRBV24-1	TRBJ1-5	TGTGCCACCAGTGAGATCCCCGGCGGGCCCCAGCATTTT	CATSEIPGGPQHF
NA	few	TRBV24-1	TRBJ1-5	TGTGCCACCAGTGATAGGACGGTTGATAGCAATCAGCCCCAGCATTTT	CATSDRTVDSNQPQHF
TRBD2	few	TRBV12-3/TRBV12-4	TRBJ2-7	TGTGCCAGCAGTTTTAGGACTAGCGGGAGTGCTGAGCAGTACTTC	CASSFRTSGSAEQYF
NA	NA	TRBV5-1	TRBJ2-2	TGCGCCAGCAGCTTCAGCGGACGGAACACCGGGGAGCTGTTTTTT	CASSFSGRNTGELFF
NA	NA	TRBV7-3	TRBJ2-3	TGTGCCAGCAGCCGCCGGGGGACGCAAGATACGCAGTATTTT	CASSRRGTQDTQYF
NA	NA	TRBV3-1	TRBJ2-2	TGTGCCAGCAGCCAAGGTTTTAGCCTCTCCACCGGGGAGCTGTTTTTT	CASSQGFSLSTGELFF
NA	few	TRBV24-1	TRBJ2-3	TGTGCCACCAAACAGGGCGCAGATACGCAGTATTTT	CATKQGADTQYF
TRBD1	NA	TRBV15	TRBJ2-3	TGTGCCACCAGCAGAAACAGGGGTGGCACAGATACGCAGTATTTT	CATSRNRGGTDTQYF
TRBD2	few	TRBV24-1	TRBJ2-1	TGTGCCACCAGTGATTTTCTAGCGGGAGTTGAGCAGTTCTTC	CATSDFLAGVEQFF
TRBD2	once	TRBV6-2/TRBV6-3	TRBJ2-7	TGTGCCAGCATCCCGGGACTAGCGGACACCTACGAGCAGTACTTC	CASIPGLADTYEQYF
NA	NA	TRBV2	TRBJ2-5	TGTGCCAGCAGTGGGCCCCAGCGGGAAGAGACCCAGTACTTC	CASSGPQREETQYF
NA	NA	TRBV7-9	TRBJ2-1	TGTGCCAGCAGCCAATATTACAATGAGCAGTTCTTC	CASSQYYNEQFF
NA	NA	TRBV5-1	TRBJ1-3	TGCGCCAGCAGCTTGTCCTCCGGGCTAGATGTCTCTGGAAACACCATATATTTT	CASSLSSGLDVSGNTIYF
NA	few	TRBV6-5	TRBJ2-2	TGTGCCAGCAGATCCGGTACAGTAAACACCGGGGAGCTGTTTTTT	CASRSGTVNTGELFF
NA	NA	TRBV7-9	TRBJ1-1	TGTGCCAGCAGCTCAAGAACGGGGGTGGGCACTGAAGCTTTCTTT	CASSSRTGVGTEAFF
TRBD1	NA	TRBV25-1	TRBJ1-6	TGTGCCAGCAGTGACGACAGGGGGCTTTCACCCCTCCACTTT	CASSDDRGLSPLHF
NA	few	TRBV18	TRBJ2-5	TGTGCCAGCTCACCACGTGAGGGTAGGGAAGAGACCCAGTACTTC	CASSPREGREETQYF
TRBD1	NA	TRBV27	TRBJ1-6	TGTGCCAGCAGCATTAACAGGGGGCTGGATTCACCCCTCCACTTT	CASSINRGLDSPLHF
NA	NA	TRBV29-1	TRBJ1-2	TGCAGCGTTGGGAAGGACAACTATGGCTACACCTTC	CSVGKDNYGYTF
TRBD1	few	TRBV5-1	TRBJ2-2	TGCGCCAGCAGCTCCGGGACAGGGGGCTTCACCGGGGAGCTGTTTTTT	CASSSGTGGFTGELFF
TRBD1	few	TRBV12-3/TRBV12-4	TRBJ1-2	TGTGCCAGCAGTCCCCGCCTGACAGGGCAGGATGGCTACACCTTC	CASSPRLTGQDGYTF
TRBD1	NA	TRBV6-5	TRBJ1-6	TGTGCCAGCAGTGGGACAGGCACCTATAATTCACCCCTCCACTTT	CASSGTGTYNSPLHF
TRBD1	NA	TRBV15	TRBJ2-1	TGTGCCACCAGCAGAAGGAGGGGACAGGGATACAATGAGCAGTTCTTC	CATSRRRGQGYNEQFF
TRBD2	few	TRBV20-1	TRBJ2-7	TGCAGTGCTAGACCCTCTAGCGGGAGACCCTCCTACGAGCAGTACTTC	CSARPSSGRPSYEQYF
TRBD1	NA	TRBV10-2	TRBJ2-1	TGCGCCAGCAGTGTGGCAGGGGGCCCGGTAGAGCAGTTCTTC	CASSVAGGPVEQFF
NA	NA	TRBV2	TRBJ2-5	TGTGCCAGCAGGTACCTCGAAATGACCCAGTACTTC	CASRYLEMTQYF
TRBD1	few	TRBV6-6	TRBJ2-1	TGTGCCAGCAGTTCAGGGACAGGGGGTTATGAGCAGTTCTTC	CASSSGTGGYEQFF
TRBD1	few	TRBV10-3	TRBJ1-5	TGTGCCATCAGTGGGACAGGTAATCAGCCCCAGCATTTT	CAISGTGNQPQHF
NA	NA	TRBV20-1	TRBJ2-7	TGCAGTGCCAGAGGGGGATTCTCCTACGAGCAGTACTTC	CSARGGFSYEQYF
NA	few	TRBV24-1	TRBJ2-7	TGTGCCACCAGTGAAAGTGGGTCCGCCTACGAGCAGTACTTC	CATSESGSAYEQYF
NA	NA	TRBV14	TRBJ2-1	TGTGCCAGCAGCCAATGGGTTTTGGGTGATAATGAGCAGTTCTTC	CASSQWVLGDNEQFF
NA	NA	TRBV5-1	TRBJ2-5	TGCGCCAGCAGCTTGTTTCAGGGACAACAAGAGACCCAGTACTTC	CASSLFQGQQETQYF
TRBD2	NA	TRBV12-3/TRBV12-4	TRBJ2-1	TGTGCCACCCGGGGCGGGACTAGCGGAATATACAATGAGCAGTTCTTC	CATRGGTSGIYNEQFF
TRBD2	NA	TRBV28	TRBJ2-7	TGTGCCAGCAGTCCAAGGCGACTAGCGGGGCACTCCTACGAGCAGTACTTC	CASSPRRLAGHSYEQYF
TRBD1	few	TRBV2	TRBJ1-6	TGTGCCAGCAGTTATTTCGGACAGGCTTCACCCCTCCACTTT	CASSYFGQASPLHF
TRBD1	NA	TRBV12-3/TRBV12-4	TRBJ1-6	TGTGCCAGCACCGAAATGACAGGGTCACCCCTCCACTTT	CASTEMTGSPLHF
TRBD1	few	TRBV12-3/TRBV12-4	TRBJ1-3	TGTGCCAGCAGTGGACAGGGGCCGGGCTCTGGAAACACCATATATTTT	CASSGQGPGSGNTIYF
NA	NA	TRBV7-3	TRBJ2-1	TGTGCCAGCAGCTCGCCGGGACGCCAAGCTGAGCAGTTCTTC	CASSSPGRQAEQFF
TRBD2	NA	TRBV7-9	TRBJ2-1	TGTGCCAGCAGCCTCCGGGCACTAGCGGGAGCGGAGGAGCAGTTCTTC	CASSLRALAGAEEQFF
NA	few	TRBV7-2	TRBJ1-5	TGTGCCAGCAGCTTTATCCGAAATCAGCCCCAGCATTTT	CASSFIRNQPQHF
TRBD1	few	TRBV7-9	TRBJ2-1	TGTGCCAGCAGCCTAGACAGGGCGACCTACAATGAGCAGTTCTTC	CASSLDRATYNEQFF
NA	NA	TRBV6-5	TRBJ1-4	TGTGCCAGCACCCCTGGTGGGGGACGGAATGAAAAACTGTTTTTT	CASTPGGGRNEKLFF
NA	few	TRBV5-1	TRBJ1-1	TGCGCCAGCGGGTGGGGAGGGAACACTGAAGCTTTCTTT	CASGWGGNTEAFF
TRBD2	NA	TRBV5-1	TRBJ2-1	TGCGCCAGCAGCTCGGGACTAGCGGGAGTTTTCAGTGAGCAGTTCTTC	CASSSGLAGVFSEQFF
TRBD1	many	TRBV7-2	TRBJ2-3	TGTGCCAGCAGCTTAAACAGGGGTACAGATACGCAGTATTTT	CASSLNRGTDTQYF
NA	few	TRBV6-1	TRBJ1-2	TGTGCCAGCTGGGACGACGACAGGATTTTCTATGGCTACACCTTC	CASWDDDRIFYGYTF
NA	few	TRBV12-3/TRBV12-4	TRBJ2-2	TGTGCCAGCAGTTTGAAGGTGTACACCGGGGAGCTGTTTTTT	CASSLKVYTGELFF
TRBD1	NA	TRBV4-2	TRBJ1-1	TGTGCCAGCAGCCTTATGACAGGGGATGGAACTGAAGCTTTCTTT	CASSLMTGDGTEAFF
NA	few	TRBV6-5	TRBJ2-7	TGTGCCAGCAGTTCCAACCAGGCAACTGGGACTCCCTACGAGCAGTACTTC	CASSSNQATGTPYEQYF
TRBD1	NA	TRBV20-1	TRBJ2-7	TGCAGTGCCCGGAAGATCCTCAGGGGGACAAATTACTACGAGCAGTACTTC	CSARKILRGTNYYEQYF
NA	few	TRBV29-1	TRBJ2-4	TGCAGCCCCGAATACGAGGGGATCAAGCCATTAGCCAAAAACATTCAGTACTTC	CSPEYEGIKPLAKNIQYF